Listed here are 20 T cell receptor beta chains from one sample, sequenced in a study of T cell clonality in common variable immunodeficiency. TCRdb's copy holds only in-frame clones and misses some; the assay was immunoSEQ multiplex PCR. There are some 44,000 clones in the sample, none observed a single time. Sequenced material: peripheral blood mononuclear cells. Receptor source: a person between 18 and 70 years old in good health.

This clone was counted many times. The sequenced part of the CDR3 DNA is TGCAGTGCTCCGAACAGGGGAGGATTGGGTCATGGC. It codes for CSAPNRGGLGHG. The whole CDR3 protein reads CSAPNRGGLGHGYTF. The chain links TRBV20-1 to TRBJ1-2; 7 nucleotides line up with TRBD1. Coverage ceases 3 residues before the CDR3 finishes, and the germline J gene fills in the end. V shed 5 bases and J 6 bases; nucleotides not matched to a gene: 15. The V gene's germline CDR1 is DFQATT and CDR2 SNEGSKA (reference sequence). This CDR3 has 15 amino acids.

This clone was recorded at least ten times. Coverage ceases 3 residues before the CDR3 finishes, and the germline J gene fills in the end. The chain has TRBV20-1 and TRBJ1-1; 7 nucleotides align to TRBD1. J lost 2 bases, V lost 4 bases, and 7 bases had no gene match. There are 14 residues in the CDR3. CDR1 and CDR2 from the germline V gene are DFQATT and SNEGSKA (reference sequence). The CDR3 reads CSATSGQLNTEAFF. Incomplete CDR3 DNA: TGCAGTGCTACCTCGGGACAGTTAAACACTGAA.

This clone occurred many times. The read stops 3 residues short of the end of the CDR3; the missing end is completed from the germline J gene. This rearrangement joins TRBV20-1 to TRBJ2-3; TRBD1 might be the D (6 bases). Per the germline V gene, CDR1 is DFQATT and CDR2 is SNEGSKA (reference sequence). The CDR3 loop spans 16 amino acids. The V end lost 0 bases, the J end lost 0 bases, and 13 bases lay between the germline ends. The CDR3 reads CSARDFGTPSTDTQYF. The DNA read from the CDR3 is TGCAGTGCTAGAGATTTCGGGACACCGAGCACAGATACG.

This clone has a count of ten or more. CDR3 DNA, as far as it was read: TGTGCCAGCAGTATCCGGACTAGCGGGGGGTATGAG. It is translated as CASSIRTSGGYE. The whole CDR3 is CASSIRTSGGYEQFF. This chain uses TRBV12-3 or TRBV12-4 with TRBJ2-1; TRBD2 agrees at 14 bases. The read terminates 3 residues before the CDR3 end, so the remaining end is supplied by the germline J gene. The CDR3 length is 15 residues. Trimming took 5 bases from V and 8 from J; bases not matched to a gene: 5.

This clone was counted ten times or more. The read comes to an end 3 residues before the CDR3 does, leaving the germline J gene to fill in the end. The J gene is TRBJ2-1, the V gene TRBV6-4; 12 nucleotides agree with TRBD2. The CDR3 is 15 amino acids. Germline CDR1 reads MRHNA; CDR2 reads SNTAGT. V dropped 2 bases and J dropped 7; count of bases not matched to a gene: 3. Incomplete CDR3 DNA: TGTGCCAGCAGTGACATCACTAGCGGGGGGAATGAG. Encoded protein: CASSDITSGGNE. The CDR3 in full is CASSDITSGGNEQFF.

This clone came up many times. The read ends 3 residues early relative to the CDR3; the germline J gene fills the gap. The V call is TRBV4-2, the J call TRBJ2-5; the D gene is possibly TRBD2 (7 bases). CDR3 length: 16 residues. Germline lookup yields CDR1 LGHNA and CDR2 YNFKEQ. V shed 0 bases and J shed 5 bases, with 16 bases lying between them. The CDR3 is CASSQEGGLNQETQYF. The CDR3 DNA, read in part, is TGTGCCAGCAGCCAAGAGGGGGGGCTAAATCAGGAGACC.

This clone was recorded at least ten times. The missing CDR3 end, 3 residues past where the read stops, is filled in from the germline J gene. This chain joins TRBV7-9 and TRBJ2-7; 7 bases line up with TRBD1. This CDR3 contains 13 residues. V trimming: 8 bases; J trimming: 1 base; junction bases outside the gene matches: 5. Germline V CDR1 and CDR2: SEHNR, FQNEAQ (reference sequence). The CDR3 bases that were read are TGTGCCAGCCTTTCGGGACAGTCCTACGAG. This gives the protein CASLSGQSYE. The full CDR3 reads CASLSGQSYEQYF.

This clone was counted many times. The CDR3 end lies 3 residues beyond the end of the read and is filled in from the germline J gene. This sequence joins TRBV2 and TRBJ2-1, with 9 positions matching TRBD1. V lost 4 bases and J lost 8; bases outside the gene matches: 0. From germline, CDR1 is SNHLY and CDR2 FYNNEI. The CDR3 totals 12 residues. Here the CDR3 reads CASSGDRDEQFF. The sequenced part of the CDR3 DNA is TGTGCCAGCAGTGGGGACAGGGATGAG. Filled out from reference TRBV2 and TRBJ2-1, the complete variable domain reads EPEVTQTPSHQVTQMGQEVILRCVPISNHLYFYWYRQILGQKVEFLVSFYNNEISEKSEIFDDQFSVERPDGSNFTLKIRSTKLEDSAMYFCASSGDRDEQFFGPGTRLTVL.

This clone was picked up many times. The read terminates 3 residues ahead of where the CDR3 ends, so the germline J gene completes it. This chain uses TRBV7-2 with TRBJ2-3; 13 bases align to TRBD2. The germline CDR1 and CDR2 sequences are SGHTA and FQGNSA. This CDR3 has 14 amino acids. The covered CDR3 bases are TGTGCCAGCAGCTCCCGGACTAGCGGGGGCGCG. Translation: CASSSRTSGGA. The full CDR3 is CASSSRTSGGAQYF.

This clone was observed many times. The read terminates 3 residues before the CDR3 end, so the remaining end is supplied by the germline J gene. V is TRBV29-1 and J is TRBJ2-7; weak D call: TRBD2 (5 bases). Germline assignment: CDR1 SQVTM and CDR2 ANQGSEA. This CDR3 is built from 13 residues. Deletions cut 7 bases from V and 1 base from J, with 14 bases between. This CDR3 reads CSGRGASSYEQYF. Partial CDR3 DNA: TGCAGCGGCCGGGGAGCAAGTTCCTACGAG.

This clone was recorded at least ten times. With the read ending 3 residues before the CDR3 end, the germline J gene is used to fill in that end. The V and J genes are TRBV27 and TRBJ2-1, with 7 bases aligning to TRBD1. Germline V lookup: CDR1 MNHEY, CDR2 SMNVEV (reference sequence). CDR3 length: 15 amino acids. J gave up 1 base and V 2 bases, and 2 bases lay outside the gene matches. CDR3 region: CASSLEGASYNEQFF. The sequenced part of the CDR3 DNA is TGTGCCAGCAGTTTAGAGGGGGCGTCCTACAATGAG.

This clone is large by share. The read falls 3 residues short of the CDR3 end, and the missing part is taken from the germline J gene. The chain carries TRBV7-8 and TRBJ2-5; 9 bases match TRBD1. In germline, CDR1 is SGHVS, CDR2 FQNEAQ. The V gene end was trimmed by 4 bases and the J gene end by 7 bases; junction bases not matched to a gene: 4. The CDR3 loop spans 13 amino acids. The sequenced part of the CDR3 DNA is TGTGCCAGCAGCTGGGGACAGGGTCGGACC. This gives the protein CASSWGQGRT. In full, the CDR3 is CASSWGQGRTQYF.

This clone was counted at least ten times. The read ends 3 residues early relative to the CDR3; the germline J gene fills the gap. The chain links TRBV10-3 to TRBJ2-3, with 10 bases aligning to TRBD1. The CDR3 length is 13 residues. Per germline, CDR1 ENHRY and CDR2 SYGVKD. V gave up 11 bases and J gave up 2 bases; unmatched junction bases: 4. The DNA read from the CDR3 is TGTGCCGCCGACAGGGGGCCCACAGATACG. Translated: CAADRGPTDT. The whole CDR3 is CAADRGPTDTQYF.

Ten or more counts support this clone. Read data end 3 residues before the CDR3 end; the end is taken from the germline J gene. The chain is built from TRBV29-1 and TRBJ2-2, with a tentative D call TRBD1 (5 bases). From germline, CDR1 is SQVTM and CDR2 ANQGSEA. This CDR3 contains 12 residues. V lost 6 bases, J lost 5 bases, and 10 bases lay in between. The sequenced part of the CDR3 DNA is TGCAGCGTCCCCCAGGGTACCGGGGAG. Amino acid sequence: CSVPQGTGE. The complete CDR3 sequence is CSVPQGTGELFF.

This clone was counted ten times or more. The read ends 3 residues shy of where the CDR3 ends; the end is completed using the germline J gene. This rearrangement joins TRBV5-8 to TRBJ2-2; weak D call: TRBD1 (7 bases). CDR1 is SGHTS, CDR2 YDEGEE, per germline. The CDR3 covers 14 residues. The V gene lost 6 bases and the J gene lost 6 bases, with 15 bases spanning the gap. Here the CDR3 reads CASKGGQGAGELFF. The covered CDR3 bases are TGTGCCAGCAAGGGGGGCCAGGGGGCCGGGGAG. Full variable domain (remainder filled in from reference TRBV5-8 and TRBJ2-2): EAGVTQSPTHLIKTRGQQATLRCSPISGHTSVYWYQQALGLGLQFLLWYDEGEERNRGNFPPRFSGRQFPNYSSELNVNALELEDSALYLCASKGGQGAGELFFGEGSRLTVL.

This clone was seen at least ten times. The CDR3 extends 3 residues past the end of the read, so its final part is completed from the germline J gene. V is TRBV9 and J is TRBJ2-7; possible D gene TRBD2, 6 bases. The germline V gene has CDR1 SGDLS and CDR2 YYNGEE. V was shortened by 4 bases and J by 5 bases, with 22 bases between the two germline ends. The CDR3 is made up of 16 amino acids. CDR3 residues: CASSLNPGGPTDEQYF. The sequenced CDR3 bases are TGTGCCAGCAGCCTGAACCCCGGAGGGCCCACTGACGAG.

The sample holds many counts of this clone. The CDR3 goes on 3 residues after the read ends, and that part is filled in from the germline J gene. The chain couples TRBV7-9 to TRBJ2-2, with 9 bases matching TRBD2. CDR3 size: 15 residues. The V and J ends lost 7 bases and 6 bases, in that order; junction bases with no gene match: 9. Germline-derived CDR1 and CDR2 are SEHNR and FQNEAQ (reference sequence). The sequenced part of the CDR3 DNA is TGTGCCAGCATCCCGACTAGCGGTACGCCCGGGGAG. This codes for CASIPTSGTPGE. The entire CDR3 sequence reads CASIPTSGTPGELFF. The full variable domain, rest sourced from reference TRBV7-9 and TRBJ2-2, is DTGVSQNPRHKITKRGQNVTFRCDPISEHNRLYWYRQTLGQGPEFLTYFQNEAQLEKSRLLSDRFSAERPKGSFSTLEIQRTEQGDSAMYLCASIPTSGTPGELFFGEGSRLTVL.

This clone came up many times. The DNA ends 3 residues before the CDR3 does, and the rest of the CDR3 is filled in from the germline J gene. Other DNA sequences in this specimen translate into the identical CDR3. The chain has TRBV20-1 and TRBJ1-5, with D hard to call. Germline V CDR1 and CDR2: DFQATT, SNEGSKA (reference sequence). V gave up 2 bases and J gave up 2 bases, with 10 bases separating them. The CDR3 consists of 14 residues. The sequenced part of the CDR3 DNA is TGCAGTGCTAGACCATCCAAGGGCAATCAGCCC. Translating gives CSARPSKGNQP. The full CDR3 protein is CSARPSKGNQPQHF.

This clone was recorded at least ten times. The DNA ends 3 residues before the CDR3 does, and the rest of the CDR3 is filled in from the germline J gene. The chain combines TRBV19 with TRBJ1-1, with 7 bases fitting TRBD1. The CDR3 length is 14 residues. Germline loops: CDR1 LNHDA, CDR2 SQIVND (reference sequence). V was pared by 6 bases and J by 5 bases, with 9 bases of the junction left unmatched. CDR3 residues: CASRGRQGGTEAFF. CDR3 DNA, as far as it was read: TGTGCCAGTAGAGGGCGACAGGGAGGGACTGAA.

This clone was counted ten times or more. The CDR3 end falls 3 residues outside the read, so it is completed with the germline J gene. This sequence joins TRBV30 and TRBJ1-1, with D perhaps TRBD1 (6 bases). V was trimmed by 2 bases and J by 6 bases, leaving 7 bases between them. The CDR3 is made up of 11 amino acids. CDR1 is GTSNPN and CDR2 is SVGIG in the germline V gene (reference sequence). Partial CDR3 DNA: TGTGCCTGGAGTTACAGGGCTGAA. Its protein is CAWSYRAE. The CDR3 in full is CAWSYRAEAFF.